The present T cell receptor beta chain was sequenced within a study of human versus mouse CDR3 diversity and MHC coevolution. This CDR3 region has 16 residues. V was cut by 5 bases and J by 6 bases, with 23 bases left in between. In germline, CDR1 is LNHDA, CDR2 SQIVND (reference sequence). Clones were read by immunoSEQ multiplex PCR, and TCRdb kept only the in-frame ones, dropping some. The sample has about 60,000 clones; around 94% are singletons. The sequencing sample was made of naive CD4+ T cells from blood. Subset in this sample: CD45RO-negative CD62L-positive naive CD4 T cells. This clonotype was obtained from a person in their sixties in good health. The chain couples TRBV19 to TRBJ2-7; perhaps TRBD1 as D (5 bases). CDR3 sequence (DNA): TGTGCCAGTAGTGGGGCCCGGCAGGGCCATACACTCGAGCAGTACTTC. Translated: CASSGARQGHTLEQYF.